This T cell receptor beta chain was sequenced during a study of regulatory T cells in long-lasting Graves disease. Time point denoted: newly diagnosed GD, antithyroid drugs for less than 3 months. Extracted PBMC RNA gave rise to the TCR library. With 4 bases removed from V and 9 bases from J, the gap between germline ends came to 17 bases. The CDR3 extends over 14 amino acids. CDR1 is SGHDT, CDR2 YYEEEE, per germline. This clonotype has ten or more counts. Arm-PCR of CDR3 regions and iRepertoire HTBI primers were the basis on which TCR beta libraries were built. TCRdb fed the multiplex PCR reads into MiXCR, producing one record per CDR3 protein. This table holds around 500,000 distinct CDR3 sequences, about 12% found once. The sample also formed part of further work on T cells in Graves' hyperthyroidism and ophthalmopathy.

Specimen: peripheral blood mononuclear cells (PBMCs), collected at new diagnosis, from a patient treated with antithyroid drugs. This clonotype was sampled from a woman aged 25-40 years with Graves disease. The chain recombines TRBV5-6 with TRBJ2-1; D gene unclear. The CDR3 DNA sequence: TGTGCCAGCAGCCCAACCTATGGGTATCCTGAGCAGTTCTTC. Amino acids: CASSPTYGYPEQFF.